A selection of T cell receptor beta chains follows, all from one sample in a study of shared clonotypes between healthy human individuals. Data came from immunoSEQ multiplex PCR; TCRdb stores just in-frame clones and leaves some out. The sample records 300,000 or so clones, approximately 79% being singletons. Sequenced material: memory CD4+ T cells sorted from blood. All receptors come from a man aged 25-40 years in good health. The CDR3 runs from the conserved cysteine through the conserved F or W.

v_call	j_call	cdr3_aa
TRBV28	TRBJ1-2	CASSLGTDVYGYTF
TRBV10-3	TRBJ2-3	CAISEADSSYTDTQYF
TRBV6-5	TRBJ2-5	CASMGTAETQYF
TRBV19	TRBJ2-1	CASSIDNEQFF
TRBV4-1	TRBJ2-1	CASSQDPSISNEQFF
TRBV30	TRBJ1-1	CAWVTQGLEATEAFF
TRBV28	TRBJ1-5	CASSLTKQGIRSQPQHF
TRBV7-3	TRBJ2-2	CASSLGLLAGQLGGELFF
TRBV11-1	TRBJ2-7	CASSPGGAPYEQYF
TRBV9	TRBJ1-4	CASSVSHDEKLFF
TRBV9	TRBJ2-7	CASSVEGAGRYEQYF
TRBV11-3	TRBJ2-7	CASSRTSGEQYF
TRBV7-9	TRBJ2-3	CATNVRGTQYF
TRBV6-1	TRBJ2-5	CAISGDSGEETQYF
TRBV30	TRBJ1-1	CAWRRAATAEAFF
TRBV6-6	TRBJ1-2	CALRGPTNYGYTF
TRBV7-2	TRBJ1-5	CASSLAGVSYQPQHF
TRBV7-6	TRBJ2-7	CASSLGTGGGEQYF
TRBV4-3	TRBJ2-1	CASSQEGIGSIYNEQFF
TRBV27	TRBJ2-5	CASSPWGTSGAKGETQYF
TRBV19	TRBJ1-1	CASSISWVAFF
TRBV28	TRBJ2-5	CASSLPPLGLAGTVETQYF